This entry lists 15 T cell receptor beta chains sequenced from one sample in a study of beta chain features in type 1 diabetes. Isolated RNA was reverse transcribed in full, so expressed TCRB transcripts were sequenced. Sequencing used immunoSEQ multiplex PCR; TCRdb keeps in-frame clones, though not all of them. There are hundreds of thousands of clones in the sample; around a sixth occur only once, and under 0.095% lies in the top ten. Sequencing was carried out using naive CD4+ T cells from blood. The receptors here all came from a man younger than 35 in good health.

This clone was counted only a few times. The gene calls are TRBV7-2 and TRBJ2-3; D remains ambiguous. CDR3 length: 12 residues. Trimming took off 5 bases at V and 5 bases at J, with 8 bases between the two ends. Germline CDR1 SGHTA, CDR2 FQGNSA. CDR3: CASSPGLDTQYF. CDR3 nucleotides: TGTGCCAGCAGCCCCGGTTTAGATACGCAGTATTTT.

The DNA of the CDR3 is TGCGCCAGCAGCTTGGCCGCCAGGGAAGGTAATGAGCAGTTCTTC. Its translation is CASSLAAREGNEQFF. This chain connects TRBV5-1 to TRBJ2-1; D may be TRBD1 (5 bases). The ends were cut back, 0 bases at V and 7 bases at J, with 14 bases in the middle. This CDR3 has 15 amino acids. Per the germline V gene, CDR1 is SGHRS and CDR2 is YFSETQ.

This clone occurred a few times. The chain couples TRBV28 to TRBJ2-7; D perhaps matches TRBD1 (6 bases). The CDR3 runs 14 residues. The germline CDR1 and CDR2 sequences are MDHEN and SYDVKM. Trimming pared 6 bases from V and 4 bases from J, leaving 16 bases between. The CDR3 reads CASRRGTNSYEQYF. CDR3 coding DNA: TGTGCCAGCAGACGAGGGACAAATTCGTACGAGCAGTACTTC.

V and J are TRBV30 and TRBJ1-6; 7 bases agree with TRBD1. V trimming: 3 bases; J trimming: 7 bases; junction bases outside the gene matches: 3. This CDR3 has 13 amino acids. CDR1 is GTSNPN, CDR2 SVGIG, per germline (reference sequence). The CDR3 loop reads CAWRGQLNSPLHF. In DNA, the CDR3 is TGTGCCTGGAGGGGACAGTTAAATTCACCCCTCCACTTT.

This clone was found a few times. This chain connects TRBV25-1 to TRBJ2-3; the match to TRBD2 covers 7 bases. CDR1 MGHDK and CDR2 SYGVNS come from the germline V gene. V lost 5 bases and J lost 4; bases outside the gene matches: 3. CDR3 length: 13 amino acids. The CDR3 nucleotides are TGTGCCAGCAGTCAGCGGGGTCCAGATACGCAGTATTTT. Its translation: CASSQRGPDTQYF.

This clone was found a few times. The chain combines TRBV28 with TRBJ2-5; D gene uncertain. The germline gives CDR1 MDHEN, CDR2 SYDVKM. Trimming shortened V by 7 bases and J by 1 base, and 4 bases separated the two germline ends. The CDR3 runs to 11 residues. The CDR3 sequence is CASTGQETQYF. The CDR3 DNA sequence: TGTGCCAGCACCGGCCAAGAGACCCAGTACTTC.

The chain employs TRBV6-1 and TRBJ1-5, with D perhaps matching TRBD1 (5 bases). This CDR3 has 13 residues. Trimming removed 7 bases at V and 3 bases at J, with 10 bases between. Germline loops: CDR1 MNHNS, CDR2 SASEGT. CDR3 DNA sequence: TGTGCCAGCACAGGGCACGTCAATCAGCCCCAGCATTTT. Translation: CASTGHVNQPQHF.

This clone was detected a few times. Written as DNA, the CDR3 is TGTGCCTGGAGTTTTCGAGGAAGGGATCAGCCCCAGCATTTT. It encodes CAWSFRGRDQPQHF. The V call is TRBV30, the J call TRBJ1-5; D ambiguous. Germline lookup yields CDR1 GTSNPN and CDR2 SVGIG (reference sequence). V lost 2 bases, J lost 5 bases, and 13 bases lay in between. The CDR3 has 14 residues. Complete variable domain (other parts from reference TRBV30 and TRBJ1-5): SQTIHQWPATLVQPVGSPLSLECTVEGTSNPNLYWYRQAAGRGLQLLFYSVGIGQISSEVPQNLSASRPQDRQFILSSKKLLLSDSGFYLCAWSFRGRDQPQHFGDGTRLSIL.

The rearrangement uses TRBV5-1 and TRBJ1-3, with D unresolved. The CDR3 consists of 14 residues. Germline CDR1 reads SGHRS; CDR2 reads YFSETQ. Trimming pared 5 bases from V and 0 bases from J, leaving 9 bases between. CDR3 in amino acids: CASRTEASGNTIYF. Here the CDR3 DNA reads TGCGCCAGCAGAACAGAAGCCTCTGGAAACACCATATATTTT.

This clone was observed a handful of times. V is TRBV5-1 and J is TRBJ2-2, with D unresolved. Trimming took off 0 bases at V and 1 base at J, with 7 bases between the two ends. Germline CDR1 and CDR2: SGHRS and YFSETQ. The CDR3 covers 15 residues. The CDR3 DNA reads as TGCGCCAGCAGCTTGGCCTCACTGAACACCGGGGAGCTGTTTTTT. This encodes CASSLASLNTGELFF.

The J gene is TRBJ2-2, the V gene TRBV30, with TRBD2 identical over 12 bases. J gave up 7 bases and V 0 bases, and 6 bases lay outside the gene matches. This CDR3 has 16 amino acids. CDR1 and CDR2 from the germline V gene are GTSNPN and SVGIG (reference sequence). In DNA form, the CDR3 reads TGTGCCTGGAGTGTACTACTAGCGGGGGGCGGCGGGGAGCTGTTTTTT. It codes for CAWSVLLAGGGGELFF.

This clone was recorded a few times. The V and J genes are TRBV7-9 and TRBJ2-1, with D perhaps matching TRBD2 (6 bases). Germline loops: CDR1 SEHNR, CDR2 FQNEAQ (reference sequence). V gave up 3 bases and J gave up 4 bases, with 13 bases separating them. The CDR3 extends over 15 amino acids. This CDR3 reads CASSFVSGEYNEQFF. In DNA, the CDR3 is TGTGCCAGCAGCTTTGTATCGGGAGAGTACAATGAGCAGTTCTTC.

This chain connects TRBV6-6 to TRBJ2-7; 8 bases match TRBD1. Germline CDR1 MNHNY, CDR2 SVGAGI (reference sequence). Trimming cost V 5 bases and J 4 bases; bases outside gene matches: 10. The CDR3 sequence is 15 residues long. The CDR3 sequence is CASSMGAGGEYEQYF. CDR3 sequence (DNA): TGTGCCAGCAGTATGGGGGCAGGGGGCGAATACGAGCAGTACTTC.

This sequence joins TRBV5-4 and TRBJ2-7; TRBD2 aligns across 9 bases. This CDR3 has 13 amino acids. Germline values: CDR1 SGHNT, CDR2 YYREEE (reference sequence). V lost 2 bases to trimming and J lost 4 bases; unmatched junction nucleotides: 1. The CDR3 region is CASSFLAGYEQYF. CDR3 DNA: TGTGCCAGCAGCTTCCTAGCGGGGTACGAGCAGTACTTC.

A few counts support this clone. This chain links TRBV2 with TRBJ1-2; possible D gene TRBD1, 6 bases. CDR3 length: 13 residues. Per the germline V gene, CDR1 is SNHLY and CDR2 is FYNNEI. Trimming took 5 bases from V and 6 from J, leaving 13 bases between them. The DNA for the CDR3 is TGTGCCAGCAGTCCACAGGGTAAAAATGGCTACACCTTC. Translation gives CASSPQGKNGYTF.